This T cell receptor (beta chain) stems from a study of T cells after yellow fever vaccination. The CDR3 loop spans 13 amino acids. The germline gives CDR1 SGHRS, CDR2 YFSETQ. The V segment lost 0 bases and the J segment 8 bases; nucleotides outside the gene matches: 2. TCRdb reprocessed the 5' RACE reads via MiXCR and lists one record per CDR3 protein. Among about 340,000 distinct CDR3 sequences, about 4% were seen once, and the ten largest hold roughly a quarter. The rearrangement joins TRBV5-1 to TRBJ2-1; TRBD1 aligns across 7 bases. This material consisted of PBMCs, taken 5 days after the yellow fever booster vaccination. The sequence came from a man aged 18 to 29 who received the YFV17D yellow fever vaccine. The DNA of the CDR3 is TGCGCCAGCAGCTTGGAAGGGGGCCATGAGCAGTTCTTC. Translated, it gives CASSLEGGHEQFF.